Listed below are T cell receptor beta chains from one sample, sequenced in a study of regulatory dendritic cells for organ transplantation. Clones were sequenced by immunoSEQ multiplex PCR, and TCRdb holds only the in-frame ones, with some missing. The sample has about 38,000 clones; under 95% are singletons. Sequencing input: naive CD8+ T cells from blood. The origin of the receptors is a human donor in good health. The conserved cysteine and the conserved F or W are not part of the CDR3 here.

ASSATGTGYEQY	TRBV9
ATSPYRAGYEQY	TRBV15
ASSREVAVFYEQY	TRBV4-1
ASSFSGRAELF	TRBV18
ASSPRTGAGYEQY	TRBV6-6
ASSELIAGAAGELF	TRBV10-2
ASSQDNRLGDTEAF	TRBV4-2
ASSTGWDGYT	TRBV6-6
ASGSREQY	TRBV27
ASSYGAGTYEQY	TRBV6-5
ASSEGGSSGNTIY	TRBV9
ASSGGNTEAF	TRBV7-9
ASFSGSPDTQY	TRBV27
ASSLTVTVHNEQF	TRBV7-3
ASNVAGGWTGELF	TRBV10-2
ASSQVQSGSIYNEQF	TRBV4-3
ASSLVGTVYNSPLH	TRBV7-2
ASSPRGIPEPQH	TRBV2
ASSSRASGGREQF	TRBV27
ASSTPDRGPINYGYT	TRBV19
ASTPRAPNEKLF	TRBV27
ASSLARLNYEQY	TRBV7-8
ASSDLGRGIGGELF	TRBV6-1
ASSFRGSYEQY	TRBV27
ASNRADTQY	TRBV7-9
ASSTRDRGGVNTGELF	TRBV7-6
AWSEGGGNTEAF	TRBV30
ASSQIGQGNYGYT	TRBV4-1
ASSDRDKV	TRBV9
ASSLLIQPRQEELF	TRBV27
ASSFGNEQF	TRBV11-2
ASSLDPTGISGNTIY	TRBV13
ASVGDSGSSYNEQF	TRBV27
ASSLGQHREKLF	TRBV27
ASSIDLEGFMNTEAF	TRBV19